The clone carrying this TCR beta chain was observed a few times. Sequencing used immunoSEQ multiplex PCR; TCRdb keeps in-frame clones, though not all of them. The sample has some 93,000 clones; 82% are singletons. The germline V gene encodes CDR1 MNHEY and CDR2 SVGAGI. The length of the CDR3 is 15 residues. With 5 bases removed from V and 4 bases from J, the gap between germline ends came to 15 bases. These data are taken from a study of blood T cell repertoires in COVID-19. As for the study in general: Donors in the United States, Italy and Spain gave samples during acute or convalescent COVID-19.

The receptor was isolated from a man aged 65-85 years with acute or convalescent COVID-19. The source material was peripheral blood. V usage is TRBV6-5 and J usage is TRBJ2-1, with D possibly being TRBD1 (6 bases). The CDR3 reads CASSKTGKAYNEQFF. The CDR3 DNA follows: TGTGCCAGCAGTAAAACAGGGAAGGCTTACAATGAGCAGTTCTTC.